This TCR beta chain was sequenced in a study of blood T cell repertoires in COVID-19. This CDR3 comprises 16 residues. The V end lost 1 base, the J end lost 3 bases, and 13 bases lay between the germline ends. Germline CDR1 and CDR2: LGHDT and YNNKEL (reference sequence). Sequenced by immunoSEQ multiplex PCR; TCRdb stores in-frame clones only, minus some. This sample has about 340,000 clones, with 87% found just once. The material sequenced was peripheral blood. The receptor's source is a woman between 50 and 59 years old with COVID-19, enrolled during active disease. The chain has TRBV3-1 (or the pseudogene TRBV3-2) and TRBJ1-3; no clear D. Here the CDR3 DNA reads TGTGCCAGCAGCCAAGTGGTGTCGACATATGGAAACACCATATATTTT. It translates to CASSQVVSTYGNTIYF.